A selection of T cell receptor beta chains follows, all from one sample in a study of regulatory T cells in long-lasting Graves disease. TCRdb independently ran MiXCR on the multiplex PCR reads; one entry per CDR3 protein. The sample holds some 440,000 distinct CDR3 sequences; less than 25% are singletons and the top ten take 7.8%. The source was peripheral blood mononuclear cells (PBMCs), collected when the disease was refractory, from a patient treated with antithyroid drugs. The source of these receptors is a female donor with Graves disease. CDR3s include the opening cysteine and the closing phenylalanine or tryptophan. The D gene is left open where the match is weak. Not all rows give a size; the values are once, few, many and, for expanded clones, a class.

d_call | clone_size | j_call | v_call | cdr3_aa | cdr3_nt
TRBD1 | many | TRBJ1-2 | TRBV10-3 | CAISYSGTGHYGYTF | TGTGCCATCAGTTACTCCGGGACAGGACACTATGGCTACACCTTC
TRBD2 | NA | TRBJ2-5 | TRBV20-1 | CSAEPGLAGRETQYF | TGCAGTGCAGAACCGGGACTAGCGGGACGTGAGACCCAGTACTTC
NA | many | TRBJ1-1 | TRBV6-1 | CASRPERGIGTEAFF | TGTGCCAGCAGGCCGGAAAGGGGGATTGGCACTGAAGCTTTCTTT
NA | NA | TRBJ1-1 | TRBV10-3 | CAISQGTMNTEAFF | TGTGCCATCAGTCAGGGGACGATGAACACTGAAGCTTTCTTT
TRBD2 | NA | TRBJ2-1 | TRBV6-1 | CASGIAGGAYNEQFF | TGTGCCAGCGGAATAGCGGGAGGGGCCTACAATGAGCAGTTCTTC
NA | NA | TRBJ1-1 | TRBV4-1 | CASSQDGGRGTEAFF | TGCGCCAGCAGCCAAGATGGTGGGCGGGGCACTGAAGCTTTCTTT
NA | many | TRBJ1-4 | TRBV27 | CASSTEGDEKLFF | TGTGCCAGCAGTACCGAGGGGGATGAAAAACTGTTTTTT
NA | few | TRBJ2-7 | TRBV7-9 | CASSPPENPYEQYF | TGTGCCAGCAGCCCCCCAGAGAACCCCTACGAGCAGTACTTC
NA | few | TRBJ1-2 | TRBV19 | CASRKDNYGYTF | TGTGCCAGTAGAAAAGACAACTATGGCTACACCTTC
TRBD1 | NA | TRBJ1-4 | TRBV29-1 | CSVTAGTGGEKLFF | TGCAGCGTGACCGCCGGGACAGGGGGAGAAAAACTGTTTTTT
TRBD1 | many | TRBJ2-7 | TRBV25-1 | CASSDPGQLTYEQYF | TGTGCCAGCAGTGACCCGGGACAGCTCACCTACGAGCAGTACTTC
NA | many | TRBJ2-5 | TRBV24-1 | CATSDTIQETQYF | TGTGCCACCAGTGACACGATCCAAGAGACCCAGTACTTC
TRBD2 | NA | TRBJ2-1 | TRBV5-1 | CASSFGLVGSDEQFF | TGCGCCAGCAGCTTCGGACTAGTTGGGTCGGATGAGCAGTTCTTC
NA | many | TRBJ2-7 | TRBV13 | CASSLGLAFPYEQYF | TGTGCCAGCAGCTTAGGGCTAGCCTTCCCCTACGAGCAGTACTTC
NA | many | TRBJ2-5 | TRBV7-9 | CASSLSSSEGQETQYF | TGTGCCAGCAGCTTATCCTCCTCGGAGGGGCAAGAGACCCAGTACTTC
NA | few | TRBJ1-2 | TRBV7-9 | CASNLPYGAGHSGLNYGYTF | TGTGCCAGCAACTTACCATACGGGGCAGGACATTCGGGCCTTAACTATGGCTACACCTTC